Presented here are 21 T cell receptor beta chains from one specimen sequenced in a study of patients and donors after allogeneic stem cell transplantation. TCRdb called the RT-PCR reads again in MiXCR, with one record for every CDR3 protein. The top ten clones hold around 5.5% of a sample with some 880,000 distinct CDR3 sequences, roughly 18% of them seen once. Source material: blood, either unsorted or a sorted T cell fraction (not recorded which). These receptors originate from a human donor who was either an allogeneic HSCT recipient or a stem cell or donor lymphocyte infusion donor (not recorded which). It is not recorded whose cells these are; they may come from a transplant donor.

The chain recombines TRBV30 with TRBJ1-2; D ambiguous. This CDR3 comprises 10 residues. V was cut by 5 bases and J by 9 bases, with 10 bases left in between. CDR1 is GTSNPN and CDR2 is SVGIG in the germline V gene (reference sequence). CDR3: CAWGEVRYTF. The CDR3 nucleotides are TGTGCCTGGGGGGAAGTTCGCTACACCTTC.

This clonotype came up a few times. DNA for the CDR3: TGTGCCAGCAGCTTAAGGGGGGCCGGGACCACCGGGGAGCTGTTTTTT. Its protein product is CASSLRGAGTTGELFF. V is TRBV11-1 and J is TRBJ2-2; either TRBD1 or TRBD2 may fit D (6 bases each). Trimming removed 2 bases from V and 4 bases from J, with 14 bases in between. The CDR3 consists of 16 residues. Germline CDR1 is SGHAT and CDR2 is FQDESV (reference sequence).

The sample holds one count of this clonotype. V and J are TRBV25-1 and TRBJ2-5; no reliable D call. Germline loops: CDR1 MGHDK, CDR2 SYGVNS. Deletions cut 0 bases from V and 5 bases from J, with 7 bases between. The CDR3 has 13 residues. CDR3 region: CASSEYSRETQYF. For the CDR3, the DNA is TGTGCCAGCAGTGAATATAGCCGTGAGACCCAGTACTTC.

This clonotype was seen at least ten times. The genes are TRBV12-3 or TRBV12-4 and TRBJ1-1; tentatively, D is TRBD1 (5 bases). The CDR3 runs 15 residues. Trimming took off 6 bases at V and 4 bases at J, with 18 bases between the two ends. The DNA for the CDR3 is TGTGCCAGCAGCCGGGACCACCCACTTGGCACTGAAGCTTTCTTT. It encodes CASSRDHPLGTEAFF.

This chain connects TRBV5-1 to TRBJ1-1, with D maybe TRBD1 (5 bases). This CDR3 has 18 residues. V lost 9 bases to trimming and J lost 0 bases, with 27 bases between them. Per germline, CDR1 SGHRS and CDR2 YFSETQ. The CDR3 reads CATAGGENRGSMNTEAFF. CDR3 DNA sequence: TGCGCCACCGCGGGGGGTGAGAACCGAGGAAGTATGAACACTGAAGCTTTCTTT.

The table lists this clonotype with a few counts. The chain's CDR3 is CASSYGDSNTEAFF. In nucleotides, the CDR3 is TGTGCCAGCAGTTACGGAGACAGTAACACTGAAGCTTTCTTT. The J gene is TRBJ1-1, the V gene TRBV6-2 or TRBV6-3; possible D gene TRBD1, 5 bases. Trimming left V 2 bases short and J 2 bases short, with 9 bases between. Germline V gives CDR1 MNHEY, CDR2 SVGEGT. The CDR3 covers 14 residues.

This chain uses TRBV27 with TRBJ1-5, with D possibly being TRBD1 (5 bases). The V gene's germline CDR1 is MNHEY and CDR2 SMNVEV (reference sequence). CDR3 size: 15 residues. Trimming pared 8 bases from V and 0 bases from J, leaving 14 bases between. The CDR3 DNA sequence: TGTGCCAGCGGAGGGGAGCCTTATAGCAATCAGCCCCAGCATTTT. This gives the protein CASGGEPYSNQPQHF.

V and J are TRBV24-1 and TRBJ2-3, with a weak D call TRBD2 (6 bases). The V gene's germline CDR1 is KGHDR and CDR2 SFDVKD. The CDR3 runs 14 residues. V lost 6 bases and J lost 0, with 9 bases in between. CDR3 bases: TGTGCCACCAGTAAGCGGGCTAGCACAGATACGCAGTATTTT. Amino acids: CATSKRASTDTQYF.

V usage is TRBV12-3 or TRBV12-4 and J usage is TRBJ2-3; 7 bases map to TRBD2. The CDR3 totals 17 residues. Germline trimming cut 5 bases from V and 5 bases from J; bases unmatched to any gene: 16. The CDR3 region has the DNA TGTGCCAGCAGTCAAGGGTCTAGCGGCCCACGGCAAGATACGCAGTATTTT. This gives the protein CASSQGSSGPRQDTQYF.

This clonotype was observed a handful of times. The chain joins TRBV5-6 to TRBJ2-7, with D hard to call. The CDR3 spans 15 residues. Germline CDR1 SGHDT, CDR2 YYEEEE. V was trimmed by 0 bases and J by 1 base, leaving 11 bases between them. The CDR3 DNA reads as TGTGCCAGCAGCTTGGGCGGATTAGGTTCCTACGAGCAGTACTTC. It translates to CASSLGGLGSYEQYF.

This clonotype was seen many times. This chain uses TRBV12-3 or TRBV12-4 with TRBJ2-7, with a weak D call TRBD2 (5 bases). There are 11 residues in the CDR3. The V gene lost 5 bases and the J gene lost 7 bases, with 9 bases spanning the gap. CDR3 amino acids: CASSSTGEQYF. The CDR3 region has the DNA TGTGCCAGCAGTAGCACGGGGGAGCAGTACTTC.

This clonotype was observed a handful of times. V is TRBV6-1 and J is TRBJ1-5; D may be TRBD1 (6 bases). The CDR3 spans 14 residues. Germline CDR1 MNHNS, CDR2 SASEGT. The germline V and J ends were trimmed by 5 bases and 5 bases, with 13 bases remaining between them. CDR3 amino acids: CASSRRDKDQPQHF. The CDR3 DNA follows: TGTGCCAGCAGTCGACGGGACAAGGATCAGCCCCAGCATTTT.

This chain links TRBV6-5 with TRBJ2-2; TRBD2 is a possible D gene (5 bases). The CDR3 is 19 amino acids. Trimming took 3 bases from V and 0 from J, leaving 20 bases between them. Germline V gene data show CDR1 as MNHEY and CDR2 as SVGAGI. In DNA, the CDR3 is TGTGCCAGCAGTTATCGGGATGCGGTTGGGTTATCGAACACCGGGGAGCTGTTTTTT. This sequence encodes CASSYRDAVGLSNTGELFF.

This clonotype was seen at least ten times. The rearrangement links TRBV29-1 to TRBJ2-1; 9 nucleotides line up with TRBD1. CDR3 length: 13 residues. Germline values: CDR1 SQVTM, CDR2 ANQGSEA. Trimming removed 3 bases from V and 15 bases from J; junction bases left unmatched: 12. In DNA, the CDR3 is TGCAGCGTTGATGTGGGTTGGGACAGGGCGTTGTTCTTC. It is translated as CSVDVGWDRALFF.

This clonotype has just a few counts. The genes are TRBV7-3 and TRBJ2-3; TRBD2 agrees at 12 bases. V dropped 0 bases and J dropped 3; count of bases not matched to a gene: 4. The CDR3 has 17 residues. CDR1 and CDR2 (germline): SGHTA, FQGTGA. CDR3 loop: CASSLTASGGVTDTQYF. CDR3 in DNA: TGTGCCAGCAGCTTAACGGCTAGCGGGGGGGTTACAGATACGCAGTATTTT.

This chain uses TRBV5-6 with TRBJ2-5, with a possible D match to TRBD2 (5 bases). The CDR3 loop spans 15 amino acids. Per the germline V gene, CDR1 is SGHDT and CDR2 is YYEEEE. V gave up 0 bases and J gave up 1 base, with 10 bases separating them. The chain's CDR3 is CASSLDAGPQETQYF. CDR3 bases: TGTGCCAGCAGCTTGGACGCGGGCCCCCAAGAGACCCAGTACTTC.

This chain connects TRBV5-1 to TRBJ2-7; D not resolved. V lost 0 bases and J lost 1, with 11 bases in between. CDR3 length: 15 amino acids. Germline loops: CDR1 SGHRS, CDR2 YFSETQ. The CDR3 region is CASSLAGQPSYEQYF. In DNA form, the CDR3 reads TGCGCCAGCAGCTTGGCTGGGCAGCCATCCTACGAGCAGTACTTC.

This clonotype has only a few counts. CDR3 nucleotide sequence: TGTGCCAGCAGTGATTACAGGGCTGCCGAGCAGTACTTC. The encoded protein is CASSDYRAAEQYF. This chain links TRBV27 with TRBJ2-7; TRBD1 is a possible D gene (6 bases). The V gene lost 5 bases and the J gene lost 6 bases, with 14 bases spanning the gap. The CDR3 consists of 13 residues. Germline V lookup: CDR1 MNHEY, CDR2 SMNVEV (reference sequence).

This clonotype occurred many times. This sequence joins TRBV12-3 or TRBV12-4 and TRBJ1-2, with D tentatively TRBD1 (6 bases). Between the trimmed V and J ends, which lost 1 base and 7 bases, there was a span of 16 bases. The CDR3 spans 15 residues. CDR3 DNA: TGTGCCAGCAGTTTAGGGGATACAGGGTCCCCTGGCTACACCTTC. Translation gives CASSLGDTGSPGYTF.

A few counts support this clonotype. The rearrangement uses TRBV25-1 and TRBJ2-3, with 9 bases aligning to TRBD2. CDR1 is MGHDK, CDR2 SYGVNS, per germline. V shed 4 bases, J shed 1 base, and the junction held 3 bases outside the gene matches. This CDR3 contains 15 residues. The CDR3 DNA reads as TGTGCCAGCAGTGCCAGACTAGCGGGCACAGATACGCAGTATTTT. Translating gives CASSARLAGTDTQYF.

This clonotype was counted between two and nine times. The chain is built from TRBV20-1 and TRBJ1-2; tentatively, D is TRBD1 (5 bases). Looked up from germline, CDR1 is DFQATT and CDR2 is SNEGSKA (reference sequence). The CDR3 is made up of 14 amino acids. The V and J ends lost 4 bases and 5 bases respectively, with 17 bases between them. In DNA, the CDR3 is TGCAGTGCTAAAGGCCCTGAAGGGGATTATGGCTACACCTTC. Its protein is CSAKGPEGDYGYTF.